The clone carrying this T cell receptor beta chain was observed a few times. The antigen is undetermined. The CDR3 contains 12 residues. Germline V gives CDR1 SGHTA, CDR2 FQGNSA. Trimming at V came to 4 bases and at J to 7 bases, leaving 4 bases not matched to a gene. The data originate from a study of T-cell reconstitution after alpha-beta-depleted transplantation in children. Study findings and constraints: Surviving recipient T cells and intrathymic progenitors accounted for some patients' high TCRbeta diversity at day 60. One year after transplant, T-cell counts and diversity came mostly from newly produced T cells. In patients about two months after transplant, alpha-beta T cells reportedly arose from several hundred expanded graft clones.

Preparing the TCRbeta library involved the use of unique molecular identifiers. TCRdb reprocessed the PCR reads via MiXCR and lists one record per CDR3 protein. This sample yields hundreds of thousands of distinct CDR3 sequences, of which roughly 13% are seen a single time; around 2% belongs to the top ten. The V and J genes are TRBV7-2 and TRBJ2-7; TRBD2 matches 7 bases. This sequence was found in a male patient younger than 18 who had a stem cell transplant for acute myeloid leukemia, so the T cells may come from the graft donor. The material was PBMCs, mostly from graft donor cells, obtained 360 days after TCRalphabeta/CD19-depleted stem cell transplant. CDR3: CASSSPLAEQYF. Written as DNA, the CDR3 is TGTGCCAGCAGCTCCCCACTAGCGGAGCAGTACTTC.